This is a list of T cell receptor beta chains from one sample in a study of blood T cell repertoires in COVID-19. Measured with immunoSEQ multiplex PCR; TCRdb has only the in-frame clones, and not every one. The table lists fewer than 200,000 clones, approximately 86% of them singletons. Specimen: peripheral blood. Receptor source: a woman between 45 and 60 years old with acute or convalescent COVID-19. Each CDR3 is given with its conserved first and last residue. A D gene is named only where the DNA matches it firmly. Size is omitted from some rows. Given values are once, few, many or a class for expanded clones.

len	d_gene	v_gene	j_gene	abundance	CDR3nt	CDR3aa
15	NA	TRBV10-2	TRBJ2-3	NA	TGCGCCAGCAGTGGTGAGGGGGGGCGAACAGATACGCAGTATTTT	CASSGEGGRTDTQYF
14	NA	TRBV6-2/TRBV6-3	TRBJ2-7	once	TGTGCCAGCAGCGGGAGTAGTCGAAGTCACGAGCAGTACTTC	CASSGSSRSHEQYF
13	NA	TRBV12-3/TRBV12-4	TRBJ1-2	few	TGTGCCAGCAGTTTAGGGGCAGGGAAGGGCTACACCTTC	CASSLGAGKGYTF
15	TRBD2	TRBV14	TRBJ2-1	NA	TGTGCCAGCAGCCAAGCTCGGGGGGTGGGGAATGAGCAGTTCTTC	CASSQARGVGNEQFF
15	TRBD1	TRBV3-1/TRBV3-2	TRBJ2-3	NA	TGTGCCAGCAGCCTACCCGGGACAGGCACAGATACGCAGTATTTT	CASSLPGTGTDTQYF
15	TRBD1	TRBV11-2	TRBJ1-1	few	TGTGCCAGCAGCTTAGCAGGGGGCGGGAACACTGAAGCTTTCTTT	CASSLAGGGNTEAFF
14	NA	TRBV5-1	TRBJ2-7	NA	TGCGCCAGCAGCTTGGGTGGGCCCGTCGACGAGCAGTACTTC	CASSLGGPVDEQYF
15	NA	TRBV20-1	TRBJ2-4	NA	TGCAGTGCTAGTTTTGTAGCCGGGGGGCATGACATTCAGTACTTC	CSASFVAGGHDIQYF
14	TRBD2	TRBV6-1	TRBJ2-7	NA	TGTGCCAGCAGTCAAGCGGGAGCGGGTCGCGAGCAGTACTTC	CASSQAGAGREQYF
16	TRBD1	TRBV5-1	TRBJ1-1	NA	TGCGCCAGCAGCGCCCCTTCGGGACAGGGCGGAACTGAAGCTTTCTTT	CASSAPSGQGGTEAFF
19	NA	TRBV7-9	TRBJ2-1	once	TGTGCCAGCAGCTCGGGAGGGTTTACGCGGGACAGCCCCTACAATGAGCAGTTCTTC	CASSSGGFTRDSPYNEQFF
12	NA	TRBV29-1	TRBJ1-1	NA	TGCAGCGTAAACTACTTGGACACTGAAGCTTTCTTT	CSVNYLDTEAFF
16	TRBD2	TRBV18	TRBJ2-4	NA	TGTGCCAGCTCACCACCGCTCCTAGCGGGGTTAAACATTCAGTACTTC	CASSPPLLAGLNIQYF
14	TRBD1	TRBV5-4	TRBJ1-2	NA	TGTGCCAGCAGCTCCTCCGGGACAGGGGGCAGCTACACCTTC	CASSSSGTGGSYTF
13	TRBD2	TRBV29-1	TRBJ2-1	NA	TGCAGCGTTGAACGGGGGGGGTACAATGAGCAGTTCTTC	CSVERGGYNEQFF
13	TRBD1	TRBV12-3/TRBV12-4	TRBJ1-2	few	TGTGCCAGCAGTTTGTCGGACAGGCGCGGCTACACCTTC	CASSLSDRRGYTF
12	NA	TRBV2	TRBJ1-2	NA	TGTGCCAGCAGACTGGAGGCAGATGGCTACACCTTC	CASRLEADGYTF
19	TRBD2	TRBV5-1	TRBJ2-2	NA	TGCGCCAGCAGCTTGGACCTTGGGGGACTAGCGGGAGCTACCGGGGAGCTGTTTTTT	CASSLDLGGLAGATGELFF
18	TRBD2	TRBV7-2	TRBJ2-1	NA	TGTGCCAGCAGCTTAGCAATTGGAGCGGGGGCCCTCTACAATGAGCAGTTCTTC	CASSLAIGAGALYNEQFF
12	TRBD1	TRBV7-2	TRBJ1-2	NA	TGTGCCAGCAGCTTGGACAGGGAGGGCTACACCTTC	CASSLDREGYTF
15	TRBD1	TRBV7-2	TRBJ2-5	NA	TGTGCCAGCAGCTTATTTTCAGGGGGCCAAGAGACCCAGTACTTC	CASSLFSGGQETQYF
13	TRBD1	TRBV19	TRBJ1-2	NA	TGTGCCAGTACCCTGGACAGGGATGGGGGCTACACCTTC	CASTLDRDGGYTF
14	NA	TRBV5-1	TRBJ2-5	NA	TGCGCCAGCCGACGGGAACATTCGGGGGAGACCCAGTACTTC	CASRREHSGETQYF
14	TRBD1	TRBV27	TRBJ1-5	NA	TGTGCCAGCAGTTTGGGACAGGGGGTTCAGCCCCAGCATTTT	CASSLGQGVQPQHF
13	NA	TRBV12-3/TRBV12-4	TRBJ1-2	NA	TGTGCCAGCAAACAAGACAGATCCTATGGCTACACCTTC	CASKQDRSYGYTF
15	TRBD1	TRBV4-2	TRBJ1-5	NA	TGTGCCAGCAGCCGGACGACAGGGGTGAGTCAGCCCCAGCATTTT	CASSRTTGVSQPQHF
15	NA	TRBV7-2	TRBJ2-1	NA	TGTGCCAGCAGCTATGCCTTTAGCTCCTACAATGAGCAGTTCTTC	CASSYAFSSYNEQFF
13	NA	TRBV18	TRBJ1-6	NA	TGTGCCAGCTCACCGGACAACAATTCACCCCTCCACTTT	CASSPDNNSPLHF
13	TRBD1	TRBV7-8	TRBJ2-7	NA	TGTGCCAGCAGCTTAACACAGGGGGTCGAGCAGTACTTC	CASSLTQGVEQYF
14	TRBD1	TRBV11-2	TRBJ2-1	NA	TGTGCCAGCAGCTTAGGGGGACAGGGGTATGAGCAGTTCTTC	CASSLGGQGYEQFF
17	TRBD2	TRBV3-1/TRBV3-2	TRBJ2-1	NA	TGTGCCAGCAGCCACTCCCCGGGACTAGCGGGGGTTAACGAGCAGTTCTTC	CASSHSPGLAGVNEQFF
13	NA	TRBV25-1	TRBJ1-2	NA	TGTGCCAGCAGTGCCCTTGCGAACTATGGCTACACCTTC	CASSALANYGYTF
13	NA	TRBV7-2	TRBJ1-2	NA	TGTGCCAGCAGCTCTTACAGGATCGGTGGCTACACCTTC	CASSSYRIGGYTF
15	NA	TRBV18	TRBJ1-5	NA	TGTGCCAGCTCACCTTCGGGTGGTGGCAATCAGCCCCAGCATTTT	CASSPSGGGNQPQHF
11	TRBD2	TRBV20-1	TRBJ2-7	NA	TGCAGTGCTGGGACTAGAGTCGAGCAGTACTTC	CSAGTRVEQYF
15	NA	TRBV24-1	TRBJ2-3	NA	TGTGCCACCAGTGTAAGACAGACGAGCACAGATACGCAGTATTTT	CATSVRQTSTDTQYF
15	NA	TRBV7-8	TRBJ1-5	NA	TGTGCCAGCAGCTTAGACAGGACAATGCATCAGCCCCAGCATTTT	CASSLDRTMHQPQHF
14	NA	TRBV30	TRBJ1-5	NA	TGTGCCTGGAGTGTACGGTCCCTTAATCAGCCCCAGCATTTT	CAWSVRSLNQPQHF
16	TRBD2	TRBV7-6	TRBJ2-2	NA	TGTGCCAGCAGCTTAGTTGGGACTAGCGGCCTCGGGGAGCTGTTTTTT	CASSLVGTSGLGELFF
14	TRBD2	TRBV5-4	TRBJ2-3	NA	TGTGCCAGCAGCTTCGGGGGGGGCACAGATACGCAGTATTTT	CASSFGGGTDTQYF
15	TRBD1	TRBV7-2	TRBJ2-7	NA	TGTGCCAGCAGCTTCGACAGGGCCCCCTACTACGAGCAGTACTTC	CASSFDRAPYYEQYF